Listed below are T cell receptor beta chains from one sample, sequenced in a study of CD8 T cells in ankylosing spondylitis. TCRdb re-derived calls from the 5' RACE reads in MiXCR, one entry per CDR3 protein. Found here are about 540,000 distinct CDR3 sequences, roughly an eighth of them singletons; the top ten hold almost 7%. Source material: blood, either unsorted or a sorted T cell fraction (not recorded which). These receptors all stem from a male donor with ankylosing spondylitis. Both conserved end residues are part of each CDR3. D genes are given only for firm matches. Not every row has a clone size; where given, it reads once, few, many or a size class.

TRBD1	-	TRBV5-6	TRBJ1-1	TGTGCCAGCAGGTACAGGGGCAACACTGAAGCTTTCTTT	CASRYRGNTEAFF
-	-	TRBV6-1	TRBJ1-5	TGTGCCAGCAGTGAACTGACAGACAATCAGCCCCAGCATTTT	CASSELTDNQPQHF
-	few	TRBV4-2	TRBJ2-7	TGTGCCAGCAGCCAAGGGCCCAGGGGCTACGAGCAGTACTTC	CASSQGPRGYEQYF
-	-	TRBV2	TRBJ2-1	TGTGCCAGCATCGTTCAAGCGGGTACAAAAAATGAGCAGTTCTTC	CASIVQAGTKNEQFF
TRBD2	few	TRBV27	TRBJ2-5	TGTGCCAGCAGACGGGGGACTAGCGGGAGCCAAGAGACCCAGTACTTC	CASRRGTSGSQETQYF
TRBD2	-	TRBV2	TRBJ2-5	TGTGCCAGCAGTGATAGCGGGAGAGGGTGGGGGACCCAGTACTTC	CASSDSGRGWGTQYF
-	many	TRBV29-1	TRBJ2-5	TGCAGCGTTGAAGGAGGGGCGAGGGAGACCCAGTACTTC	CSVEGGARETQYF
-	-	TRBV19	TRBJ1-5	TGTGCCGCGAGGGCAGTGGGTAGCAATCAGCCCCAGCATTTT	CAARAVGSNQPQHF
-	-	TRBV4-1	TRBJ1-5	TGCGCCAGCAGCCAAGAAAGGGGCGGGCAGCCCCAGCATTTT	CASSQERGGQPQHF
-	-	TRBV7-2	TRBJ1-6	TGTGCCAGCAGCTTAGGCTCGAACTCCTATAATTCACCCCTCCACTTT	CASSLGSNSYNSPLHF
-	-	TRBV6-1	TRBJ1-6	TGTGCCAGCACCCCCCAGGGCCTGGATAATTCACCCCTCCACTTT	CASTPQGLDNSPLHF
-	-	TRBV7-2	TRBJ1-6	TGTGCCAGCAGCTTGGGGTCCGGGGGCGAAACTTCACCCCTCCACTTT	CASSLGSGGETSPLHF
TRBD2	-	TRBV7-2	TRBJ2-7	TGTGCCAGCAGGAAGACTAGCGGGGGCCCCTACGAGCAGTACTTC	CASRKTSGGPYEQYF
-	-	TRBV29-1	TRBJ2-3	TGCAGCGTGGGGGGGAAACAGGGCGGGTTAACAGATACGCAGTATTTT	CSVGGKQGGLTDTQYF
TRBD1	many	TRBV5-1	TRBJ1-1	TGCGCCAGCAGCTTGGCCACAACAGGGGCGGGCACTGAAGCTTTCTTT	CASSLATTGAGTEAFF
TRBD2	few	TRBV20-1	TRBJ2-7	TGCAGTGCTAGAATAGGACTAGCGGGAATCTACGAGCAGTACTTC	CSARIGLAGIYEQYF
TRBD2	-	TRBV20-1	TRBJ2-5	TGCAGTGCTAGAGATCCGCTTAGCGGGAGGGCCGGGGAGACCCAGTACTTC	CSARDPLSGRAGETQYF
-	-	TRBV14	TRBJ2-1	TGTGCCAGCAGCAGACATTTATCTGAGCAGTTCTTC	CASSRHLSEQFF
TRBD2	many	TRBV29-1	TRBJ2-1	TGCAGCGGCCTAGCGGGACCAAATGAGCAGTTCTTC	CSGLAGPNEQFF
-	many	TRBV7-9	TRBJ2-1	TGTGCCAGCGTTCCCCTGCGGGACAAGGCCTACAATGAGCAGTTCTTC	CASVPLRDKAYNEQFF
-	-	TRBV2	TRBJ2-2	TGTGCCAGCAGTGAGCGGTCCCAGGGGATCACCGGGGAGCTGTTTTTT	CASSERSQGITGELFF
-	-	TRBV2	TRBJ2-3	TGTGCCAGCAGAGGGGACCCTACTCTAGATACGCAGTATTTT	CASRGDPTLDTQYF
TRBD2	many	TRBV20-1	TRBJ2-3	TGCAGTGCTAGAGTCCTCGGACTAGCGGGGAAGGTAGATACGCAGTATTTT	CSARVLGLAGKVDTQYF
-	few	TRBV3-1	TRBJ1-2	TGTGCCAGCAGCCAAGGTCTGGCAGGGAACTATGGCTACACCTTC	CASSQGLAGNYGYTF
-	-	TRBV7-2	TRBJ2-1	TGTGCCAGCAGCCCCGCCGGCGCCTACAATGAGCAGTTCTTC	CASSPAGAYNEQFF
-	-	TRBV20-1	TRBJ1-5	TGCAGTGCTAGATCGTGGGGTTCGGGCAATCAGCCCCAGCATTTT	CSARSWGSGNQPQHF
-	many	TRBV5-1	TRBJ2-3	TGCGCCAGCAGCCCGAAGGAGATGGAGGATACGCAGTATTTT	CASSPKEMEDTQYF
-	-	TRBV6-5	TRBJ1-2	TGTGCCAGCAGTTCCCGACCCCCGGAAGGCTACACCTTC	CASSSRPPEGYTF
-	-	TRBV20-1	TRBJ2-5	TGCAGTGCCCGGGAGTTGGCAGAGACCCAGTACTTC	CSARELAETQYF
TRBD1	few	TRBV27	TRBJ1-5	TGTGCCAGCAGTCCGGACAGGGGTCCTCAGCCCCAGCATTTT	CASSPDRGPQPQHF
-	few	TRBV14	TRBJ1-2	TGTGCCAGCAGCCAAGATCTTACGGTCCCCTCCACCTTC	CASSQDLTVPSTF
TRBD1	-	TRBV11-2	TRBJ2-7	TGTGCCAGCAGCTTAGTAGGGACAGGGGATCGCTACGAGCAGTACTTC	CASSLVGTGDRYEQYF
TRBD1	-	TRBV2	TRBJ1-4	TGTGCCAGCAGTTTACGGACAGGGACGTCAGAAAAACTGTTTTTT	CASSLRTGTSEKLFF
-	-	TRBV19	TRBJ2-7	TGTGCCAGTAGGACTTCAGCCACCTACGAGCAGTACTTC	CASRTSATYEQYF
-	-	TRBV29-1	TRBJ2-7	TGCAGCGTGTACTCCGGGATAGACTCCTACGAGCAGTACTTC	CSVYSGIDSYEQYF
-	-	TRBV20-1	TRBJ1-5	TGCAGTGCTGGAGACGGGGTGAGGAGTCAGCCCCAGCATTTT	CSAGDGVRSQPQHF
-	-	TRBV7-9	TRBJ1-1	TGTGCCAGCAGCTTACCGGGCCGGGTAAGGTACACTGAAGCTTTCTTT	CASSLPGRVRYTEAFF
TRBD2	-	TRBV4-2	TRBJ2-3	TGTGCCAGCAGCCAAGTCAAGCGGGACACAGATACGCAGTATTTT	CASSQVKRDTDTQYF
-	-	TRBV2	TRBJ2-3	TGTGCCAGCAGGGTCAGCTTTACGACAGATACGCAGTATTTT	CASRVSFTTDTQYF
-	-	TRBV9	TRBJ2-4	TGTGCCAGCAGCTCAGACCCGGCGGGCATTCAGTACTTC	CASSSDPAGIQYF
-	few	TRBV12-3/TRBV12-4	TRBJ1-3	TGTGCCAGCAGTCCGGACCCTTTCGCCTCTGGAAACACCATATATTTT	CASSPDPFASGNTIYF
TRBD2	-	TRBV3-1	TRBJ2-1	TGTGCCAGCAGCCGTCCGGGACTAGCGGGAGGTGTTAGGTACAATGAGCAGTTCTTC	CASSRPGLAGGVRYNEQFF
TRBD1	-	TRBV4-1	TRBJ1-3	TGCGCCAGCAGCCAAGGACAGGGAGAAGCAAACACCATATATTTT	CASSQGQGEANTIYF
TRBD2	-	TRBV19	TRBJ2-1	TGTGCCAGTAGTCTTGGACTAGCGGGAAAATACAATGAGCAGTTCTTC	CASSLGLAGKYNEQFF
TRBD2	few	TRBV6-1	TRBJ2-7	TGTGCCACCCCCGGCCTAGCGGGAAATGAGTCCTACGAGCAGTACTTC	CATPGLAGNESYEQYF
-	-	TRBV5-1	TRBJ2-3	TGCGCCAGCAGCTTTGGGGGGGCGCTGGGCACAGATACGCAGTATTTT	CASSFGGALGTDTQYF
-	-	TRBV6-6	TRBJ1-2	TGTGCCAGCAGTGACGGGTGGTCCTATGGCTACACCTTC	CASSDGWSYGYTF
-	-	TRBV20-1	TRBJ1-3	TGCAGTGCTAGATCAGTTCCCTCTGGAAACACCATATATTTT	CSARSVPSGNTIYF
-	-	TRBV11-3	TRBJ2-2	TGTGCCAGCAGCCGAAAGGGACATCCCACCGGGGAGCTGTTTTTT	CASSRKGHPTGELFF
TRBD1	few	TRBV5-1	TRBJ1-1	TGCGCCAGCAGCTTGGACGGGACAGGGGGTGAGGGGACTGAAGCTTTCTTT	CASSLDGTGGEGTEAFF
-	-	TRBV24-1	TRBJ2-3	TGTGCCACCAGTGATTATTACTCCGGAGATACGCAGTATTTT	CATSDYYSGDTQYF
-	-	TRBV20-1	TRBJ1-5	TGCAGTGCTACGGACGCTCATAGCAATCAGCCCCAGCATTTT	CSATDAHSNQPQHF
TRBD2	few	TRBV11-2	TRBJ2-1	TGTGCCAGCAGCTTAGTGGGCGGGAGGAGCATAATTTATGAGCAGTTCTTC	CASSLVGGRSIIYEQFF
-	many	TRBV5-1	TRBJ2-5	TGCGCCAGCAGCTCTGCGTTTCAAGAGACCCAGTACTTC	CASSSAFQETQYF
TRBD1	few	TRBV5-1	TRBJ1-1	TGCGCCAGCAGCGGACAGGGGGCTGGCACTGAAGCTTTCTTT	CASSGQGAGTEAFF
-	-	TRBV5-1	TRBJ2-2	TGCGCCAGCAGCCCCTATATGGAGGGCGGGGAGCTGTTTTTT	CASSPYMEGGELFF